These 27 T cell receptor beta chains were sequenced from one sample in a study of CD8 T cells in Susac syndrome. The RNA, about 0.5 to 1 ug, was put through reverse transcription using random hexamers. A single record per CDR3 protein comes from TCRdb applying MiXCR to the immunoSEQ multiplex PCR reads. This repertoire shows fewer than 100,000 distinct CDR3 sequences, about 91% found once; its top ten account for less than 0.6%. The specimen was CD8+ T cells from PBMCs. The receptors derive from a human donor with multiple sclerosis.

The J gene is TRBJ2-7, the V gene TRBV13; D may match TRBD1 or TRBD2 (6 bases each). The germline V gene has CDR1 PRHDT and CDR2 FYEKMQ (reference sequence). This CDR3 region has 17 residues. Trimming pared 0 bases from V and 3 bases from J, leaving 18 bases between. Written as DNA, the CDR3 is TGTGCCAGCAGCTTAGGTGGAAGGGGGGCTGGGTACTACGAGCAGTACTTC. Its translation: CASSLGGRGAGYYEQYF.

The chain employs TRBV12-3 or TRBV12-4 and TRBJ2-6, with TRBD1 identical over 10 bases. V dropped 5 bases and J dropped 0; count of bases not matched to a gene: 13. The CDR3 is 20 amino acids. DNA for the CDR3: TGTGCCAGCAGTCCAACGACAGGGGGCGCCGGGGACTCTGGGGCCAACGTCCTGACTTTC. Its protein product is CASSPTTGGAGDSGANVLTF.

The V gene is TRBV29-1, the J gene TRBJ2-7, with D possibly matching TRBD1 (6 bases). Germline assignment: CDR1 SQVTM and CDR2 ANQGSEA. The CDR3 runs to 13 residues. Trimming shortened V by 1 base and J by 3 bases, and 10 bases separated the two germline ends. The DNA of the CDR3 is TGCAGCGTTGAAGGGGGGCAGGTCTACGAGCAGTACTTC. It codes for CSVEGGQVYEQYF.

This clonotype was picked up a small number of times. J is TRBJ2-3 and V is TRBV7-3, with D unclear. Trimming pared 2 bases from V and 0 bases from J, leaving 18 bases between. CDR1 and CDR2 from the germline V gene are SGHTA and FQGTGA. The CDR3 loop spans 18 amino acids. The CDR3 here is CASSLSGGGAVSTDTQYF. The CDR3, as DNA: TGTGCCAGCAGCTTATCGGGTGGTGGAGCTGTTAGCACAGATACGCAGTATTTT. The full variable domain, completed using reference TRBV7-3 and TRBJ2-3, is GAGVSQTPSNKVTEKGKYVELRCDPISGHTALYWYRQSLGQGPEFLIYFQGTGAADDSGLPNDRFFAVRPEGSVSTLKIQRTERGDSAVYLCASSLSGGGAVSTDTQYFGPGTRLTVL.

The rearrangement joins TRBV3-1 to TRBJ1-1; D is perhaps TRBD1 (6 bases). CDR3 length: 14 amino acids. Deletions cut 3 bases from V and 5 bases from J, with 13 bases between. Germline V CDR1 and CDR2: LGHDT, YNNKEL (reference sequence). The CDR3 DNA reads as TGTGCCAGCAGCCAGTCTACAGGGCGGACTGAAGCTTTCTTT. It codes for CASSQSTGRTEAFF.

The chain recombines TRBV9 with TRBJ2-3; possibly TRBD2 for D (6 bases). The CDR3 is 18 residues long. V was cut by 5 bases and J by 5 bases, with 27 bases left in between. Per germline, CDR1 SGDLS and CDR2 YYNGEE. CDR3 nucleotides: TGTGCCAGCAGTGCCCTCGGGGGACGCGCGGGGCTAGGAGATACGCAGTATTTT. This encodes CASSALGGRAGLGDTQYF.

DNA of the CDR3: TGTGCTAGTGGATCGCCCTCCACCAGGGAGGAGAACACTGAAGCTTTCTTT. Translated, it gives CASGSPSTREENTEAFF. The genes are TRBV12-5 and TRBJ1-1, with D perhaps matching TRBD1 (5 bases). The CDR3 is 17 amino acids. Germline V gives CDR1 LGHNT, CDR2 FRNRAP. V lost 6 bases, J lost 1 base, and 21 bases lay in between.

The chain joins TRBV7-8 to TRBJ2-6; D uncertain. CDR3 length equals 19 residues. V was clipped by 1 base and J by 0 bases, with 16 bases between them. Germline V gene sequence: CDR1 SGHVS, CDR2 FQNEAQ. CDR3 residues: CASSLDFWQIDSGANVLTF. CDR3 DNA: TGTGCCAGCAGCTTAGATTTCTGGCAGATTGACTCTGGGGCCAACGTCCTGACTTTC.

The chain uses TRBV28 and TRBJ2-7; 14 bases are shared with TRBD2. V shed 4 bases and J 5 bases; nucleotides not matched to a gene: 16. This CDR3 has 19 residues. Germline assignment: CDR1 MDHEN and CDR2 SYDVKM. The CDR3 sequence: CASSYGQGLWGLAGDEQYF. In DNA form, the CDR3 reads TGTGCCAGCAGTTACGGACAGGGGTTATGGGGACTAGCGGGAGACGAGCAGTACTTC.

Note on this clonotype: One end of the junction fails to match germline, which may point to a read error. The chain uses TRBV7-7 and TRBJ2-1; TRBD2 aligns across 8 bases. Germline CDR1 is SSHAT and CDR2 is FNYEAQ (reference sequence). This CDR3 is built from 13 residues. The CDR3 is CASSGGLLDEQFF. CDR3 coding DNA: TGTGCTAGCAGCGGGGGACTCCTCGATGAGCAGTTCTTC.

The chain joins TRBV13 to TRBJ2-1; 8 bases match TRBD2. Losses at the gene ends were 6 bases for V and 7 bases for J; bases not matched to a gene: 14. Germline V gives CDR1 PRHDT, CDR2 FYEKMQ (reference sequence). This CDR3 has 16 amino acids. In nucleotides, the CDR3 is TGTGCCAGCAGTTCAAAAGCGGGGGCCCCGGGGAATGAGCAGTTCTTC. It codes for CASSSKAGAPGNEQFF.

V gene TRBV20-1 combines with J gene TRBJ1-1; TRBD1 matches at 11 bases. Germline values: CDR1 DFQATT, CDR2 SNEGSKA (reference sequence). The J segment lost 7 bases and the V segment lost 1 base, leaving 5 bases of the junction unmatched. The CDR3 contains 14 residues. CDR3 in amino acids: CSARGGQGDFEAFF. For the CDR3, the DNA is TGCAGTGCTAGAGGGGGACAGGGGGATTTTGAAGCTTTCTTT.

V usage is TRBV7-9 and J usage is TRBJ1-2; the match to TRBD1 covers 8 bases. The CDR3 length is 13 residues. Germline CDR1 is SEHNR and CDR2 is FQNEAQ (reference sequence). Trimming cost V 1 base and J 9 bases; bases outside gene matches: 4. The CDR3 here is CASSLGQGRSYTF. The CDR3 DNA sequence: TGTGCCAGCAGCTTAGGACAGGGGAGGAGCTACACCTTC.

The J gene is TRBJ1-5, the V gene TRBV20-1; TRBD1 agrees at 8 bases. The CDR3 has 17 amino acids. V shed 4 bases and J 5 bases; nucleotides not matched to a gene: 16. Per the germline V gene, CDR1 is DFQATT and CDR2 is SNEGSKA (reference sequence). The CDR3 region is CSAIPDRGPRGDQPQHF. The CDR3 nucleotides are TGCAGTGCTATCCCCGACAGGGGTCCACGAGGGGATCAGCCCCAGCATTTT.

The CDR3 DNA reads as TGTGCCAGCAGCCAAGGGCAGGGGCGCTCCTACGAGCAGTACTTC. Protein: CASSQGQGRSYEQYF. V usage is TRBV14 and J usage is TRBJ2-7; tentative D call: TRBD1 (6 bases). Trimming stripped 1 base from V and 0 bases from J, with 10 bases between. CDR1 is SGHDN, CDR2 FVKESK, per germline. The CDR3 sequence is 15 residues long.

The CDR3 loop reads CASTSGTSHTDTQYF. The CDR3 DNA sequence: TGTGCCAGCACCTCCGGGACTAGCCACACAGATACGCAGTATTTT. This chain connects TRBV6-5 to TRBJ2-3, with 9 bases matching TRBD2. V was clipped by 7 bases and J by 2 bases; unmatched bases: 7. The CDR3 is made up of 15 amino acids. CDR1 is MNHEY and CDR2 is SVGAGI in the germline V gene.

CDR3 sequence reads: CAWSVWGTYGYTF. The CDR3 nucleotides are TGTGCCTGGAGTGTATGGGGGACCTATGGCTACACCTTC. The chain carries TRBV30 and TRBJ1-2, with D possibly matching TRBD1 (5 bases). V lost 0 bases and J 4 bases, leaving 9 bases between the germline ends. Germline CDR1 GTSNPN, CDR2 SVGIG (reference sequence). The CDR3 has 13 residues.

The rearrangement links TRBV29-1 to TRBJ2-7; D is possibly TRBD2 (6 bases). Between the trimmed V and J ends, which lost 3 bases and 9 bases, there was a span of 15 bases. Germline lookup yields CDR1 SQVTM and CDR2 ANQGSEA. There are 12 residues in the CDR3. The DNA for the CDR3 is TGCAGCGTTGAGGGACTGCTAGCCGGGCAGTACTTC. Protein: CSVEGLLAGQYF.

The chain is built from TRBV5-4 and TRBJ2-7; perhaps D is TRBD1 or TRBD2 (5 bases each). The germline CDR1 and CDR2 sequences are SGHNT and YYREEE (reference sequence). Between the trimmed V and J ends, which lost 4 bases and 1 base, there was a span of 12 bases. The CDR3 has 14 residues. Here the CDR3 DNA reads TGTGCCAGCAGCCATCGGGACCGATCCTACGAGCAGTACTTC. Protein product: CASSHRDRSYEQYF.

As DNA, the CDR3 is TGTGCCAGCAGTGTGCTACAGGGGGCGGGGACCGGGGAGCTGTTTTTT. Encoded protein: CASSVLQGAGTGELFF. The chain carries TRBV6-2 or TRBV6-3 and TRBJ2-2, with 9 bases lining up with TRBD1. This CDR3 region has 16 residues. With V trimmed by 5 bases and J by 5 bases, 9 bases remained unmatched. Germline-derived CDR1 and CDR2 are MNHEY and SVGEGT.

The chain couples TRBV21-1 to TRBJ2-7. TRBV21-1 is termed a pseudogene. The length of the CDR3 is 15 residues. In nucleotides, the CDR3 is TGTGCCAGCAGCAAACGTGACAGCAGCTCCTACGAGCAGTACTTC. Its translation is CASSKRDSSSYEQYF.

This clonotype was counted once. A read error may account for a junction end that differs from germline. This chain connects TRBV12-3 or TRBV12-4 to TRBJ2-5; tentatively, D is TRBD1 or TRBD2 (5 bases each). This CDR3 contains 14 residues. CDR3 bases: TGTGCCAGCACCCCCGGGACGTTCGGGGAGACCCAGTGCTTC. Protein: CASTPGTFGETQCF.

The chain has TRBV4-1 and TRBJ1-3, with D maybe TRBD1 (6 bases). Trimming took 3 bases from V and 4 from J, leaving 13 bases between them. The germline V gene has CDR1 MGHRA and CDR2 YSYEKL. This CDR3 spans 15 amino acids. The CDR3 DNA reads TGCGCCAGCAGCCAGTCCAGGGGCGACGGAAACACCATATATTTT. Amino acid sequence: CASSQSRGDGNTIYF.

This chain links TRBV5-1 with TRBJ2-2; D is undetermined. The CDR3 covers 15 residues. CDR1 and CDR2 from the germline V gene are SGHRS and YFSETQ. Trimming took 1 base from V and 3 from J, leaving 10 bases between them. Here the CDR3 DNA reads TGCGCCAGCAGCTTGAGGACGTGGGACACCGGGGAGCTGTTTTTT. This sequence encodes CASSLRTWDTGELFF.

The CDR3 DNA reads as TGTGCCAGCAGAATAACCTGGCGGGGGGAGCTGTTTTTT. Translating gives CASRITWRGELFF. The gene calls are TRBV6-5 and TRBJ2-2; unclear D gene. The CDR3 has 13 residues. Germline V CDR1 and CDR2: MNHEY, SVGAGI. The ends were cut back, 6 bases at V and 8 bases at J, with 13 bases in the middle.

This clonotype was picked up a small number of times. The chain couples TRBV19 to TRBJ2-7; TRBD2 matches 7 bases. The CDR3 runs to 14 residues. Germline CDR1 reads LNHDA; CDR2 reads SQIVND (reference sequence). The ends lost 6 bases at V and 5 bases at J; junction bases unmatched: 10. Here the CDR3 reads CASSHTSGGNEQYF. The CDR3 nucleotides read TGTGCCAGTAGCCACACGTCGGGAGGAAACGAGCAGTACTTC.

The gene calls are TRBV19 and TRBJ1-2, with a tentative D call TRBD1 (5 bases). The V end lost 3 bases, the J end lost 7 bases, and 21 bases lay between the germline ends. The CDR3 runs to 16 residues. Germline-derived CDR1 and CDR2 are LNHDA and SQIVND (reference sequence). The CDR3 region has the DNA TGTGCCAGTAGTATGGATGGAGAGGGGCGATTGGGTGGCTACACCTTC. Its protein is CASSMDGEGRLGGYTF.